This TCR beta chain was sequenced during a study of blood T cell repertoires in COVID-19. Looking at the study overall: Nucleic acid was either cDNA or gDNA, and it came from T cells, B-cell-depleted T cells, or PBMCs.

Donors were grouped by their self-reported clinical history. Original analysis: Amplification with reference gene primers provided the estimates of nucleated cell counts. Clones were read by immunoSEQ multiplex PCR, and TCRdb kept only the in-frame ones, dropping some. The V and J calls and clone size were taken over from that table, and D and trimming were inferred from the DNA. In the table there are 190,000 or so clones, 80% to 90% of which are singletons. Germline V gives CDR1 LNHDA, CDR2 SQIVND (reference sequence). Trimming at V came to 7 bases and at J to 7 bases, leaving 13 bases not matched to a gene. The CDR3 consists of 16 residues.

The V gene is TRBV19, the J gene TRBJ1-1, with 12 bases fitting TRBD1. Sequenced: PBMCs or T cells enriched from blood (not recorded which). This TCR was recovered from a man aged 35 to 55 who had recovered from COVID-19. CDR3 coding DNA: TGTGCCAGTACCCCAACCGGGACAGGGGGCTCTGATGAAGCTTTCTTT. It is translated as CASTPTGTGGSDEAFF.